The 24 T cell receptor beta chains below were found in one sample sequenced in a study of blood T cells in healthy people across ages. Through a sample-barcoded 5' primer and a J-beta primer mix, a second PCR was run for 7 to 11 cycles. In TCRdb, the 5' RACE reads were re-called with MiXCR into one record per CDR3 protein. The sample lists 1.2 million to 1.5 million distinct CDR3 sequences; approximately 59% were seen once. Sample: blood. These receptors were taken from a man aged 18 to 30 in good health.

The chain recombines TRBV20-1 with TRBJ2-7, with 8 bases identical to TRBD1. The CDR3 is 14 residues long. Losses at the gene ends were 3 bases for V and 3 bases for J; bases not matched to a gene: 7. Germline V gene sequence: CDR1 DFQATT, CDR2 SNEGSKA (reference sequence). CDR3 nucleotide sequence: TGCAGTGCTAGCCCTCCGGGACAGGTCTACGAGCAGTACTTC. It specifies CSASPPGQVYEQYF.

This clonotype was picked up one time. The chain employs TRBV6-5 and TRBJ2-4; 9 bases agree with TRBD1. The closer fit of TRBJ2-7 to the DNA end suggests the J call may be wrong. Germline assignment: CDR1 MNHEY and CDR2 SVGAGI. The CDR3 is 16 amino acids. CDR3 sequence: CASSYDSGTGHYEQYF. CDR3 sequence (DNA): TGTGCCAGCAGTTACGATTCCGGGACAGGGCACTACGAGCAGTACTTC.

The V gene is TRBV20-1, the J gene TRBJ2-1, with D unresolved. Germline lookup yields CDR1 DFQATT and CDR2 SNEGSKA (reference sequence). The CDR3 is made up of 13 amino acids. Trimming stripped 3 bases from V and 4 bases from J, with 10 bases between. The CDR3 coding sequence is TGCAGTGCTAGTCAGTCACCTTACAATGAGCAGTTCTTC. It encodes CSASQSPYNEQFF.

CDR3 nucleotide sequence: TGTGCCAGCAGTGGTGCCGATACCTACGAGCAGTACTTC. This sequence encodes CASSGADTYEQYF. The rearrangement uses TRBV2 and TRBJ2-5; no definite D call. The better agreement between TRBJ2-7 and the DNA end casts doubt on the J call. Per germline, CDR1 SNHLY and CDR2 FYNNEI. CDR3 length equals 13 residues.

The chain couples TRBV5-5 to TRBJ2-5, with 9 bases identical to TRBD1. The J call may be faulty, since TRBJ2-7 better matches the DNA end. CDR3 length: 15 amino acids. Germline CDR1 and CDR2: SGHKS and YYEKEE (reference sequence). DNA for the CDR3: TGTGCCAGCAGCTTGATACAGGGGGCGGGCTACGAGCAGTACTTC. The encoded protein is CASSLIQGAGYEQYF.

V is TRBV20-1 and J is TRBJ2-7; no definite D call. Trimming cost V 2 bases and J 4 bases, with 12 bases left between them. This CDR3 has 13 amino acids. Germline assignment: CDR1 DFQATT and CDR2 SNEGSKA (reference sequence). CDR3 region: CSARQDRLYEQYF. The CDR3 coding sequence is TGCAGTGCTAGACAGGACCGGCTGTACGAGCAGTACTTC.

The chain joins TRBV12-3 or TRBV12-4 to TRBJ2-1; 13 positions match TRBD2. The CDR3 consists of 14 residues. V trimming: 7 bases; J trimming: 9 bases; junction bases outside the gene matches: 6. CDR3 DNA sequence: TGTGCCAGCACGGAAGGACTAGCGGGAGCTGAGCAGTTCTTC. Translating it yields CASTEGLAGAEQFF.

The V and J genes are TRBV29-1 and TRBJ2-3; 10 positions match TRBD2. This CDR3 has 15 residues. Losses at the gene ends were 3 bases for V and 3 bases for J; bases not matched to a gene: 6. Per the germline V gene, CDR1 is SQVTM and CDR2 is ANQGSEA. The CDR3 spells CSVDGLAGDTDTQYF. Here the CDR3 DNA reads TGCAGCGTTGACGGGCTAGCGGGGGATACAGATACGCAGTATTTT.

There are a few counts of this clonotype. This chain uses TRBV6-1 with TRBJ2-1, with a tentative D call TRBD1 (7 bases). Germline lookup yields CDR1 MNHNS and CDR2 SASEGT. This CDR3 is built from 16 residues. Trimming took 7 bases from V and 2 from J, leaving 18 bases between them. CDR3 in amino acids: CASNIRDREAYNEQFF. In nucleotides, the CDR3 is TGTGCCAGCAACATTCGAGACAGGGAGGCCTACAATGAGCAGTTCTTC.

The chain recombines TRBV29-1 with TRBJ1-1; D is perhaps TRBD1 (5 bases). V lost 4 bases, J lost 3 bases, and 33 bases lay in between. The germline V gene has CDR1 SQVTM and CDR2 ANQGSEA. This CDR3 contains 20 residues. The CDR3, as DNA: TGCAGCGTTGCGGGCCTTCGGGGCTGGAGGGGTCCTCGTGGGGACACTGAAGCTTTCTTT. It is translated as CSVAGLRGWRGPRGDTEAFF. Together with reference TRBV29-1 and TRBJ1-1, the CDR3 gives the full variable domain: SAVISQKPSRDICQRGTSLTIQCQVDSQVTMMFWYRQQPGQSLTLIATANQGSEATYESGFVIDKFPISRPNLTFSTLTVSNMSPEDSSIYLCSVAGLRGWRGPRGDTEAFFGQGTRLTVV.

The CDR3, as DNA: TGTGCCAGCAGTTCGACAGGGATGGAGACCCAGTACTTC. Translated, it gives CASSSTGMETQYF. The V call is TRBV28, the J call TRBJ2-5, with 7 bases matching TRBD1. The junction had 4 bases not matched to a gene; V was cut back by 4 bases and J by 5 bases. Germline V gene data show CDR1 as MDHEN and CDR2 as SYDVKM. The CDR3 has 13 amino acids.

V gene TRBV6-2 or TRBV6-3 combines with J gene TRBJ2-3; D is uncertain. This CDR3 is 12 amino acids long. The germline V gene has CDR1 MNHEY and CDR2 SVGEGT. Trimming cost V 6 bases and J 6 bases, with 10 bases left between them. CDR3: CASSQRWDTQYF. CDR3 DNA: TGTGCCAGCAGCCAACGATGGGATACGCAGTATTTT.

This sequence joins TRBV18 and TRBJ2-4; TRBD2 might be the D (5 bases). Germline-derived CDR1 and CDR2 are KGHSH and LQKENI. V dropped 5 bases and J dropped 0 bases, with 11 bases sitting between them. The CDR3 is 15 amino acids. This chain's CDR3 is CASSMAGVAKNIQYF. For the CDR3, the DNA is TGTGCCAGCTCAATGGCCGGGGTAGCCAAAAACATTCAGTACTTC.

The chain employs TRBV15 and TRBJ2-6; no reliable D call. V gave up 4 bases and J gave up 0 bases, with 13 bases separating them. The CDR3 extends over 17 amino acids. Germline V lookup: CDR1 LNHNV, CDR2 YYDKDF (reference sequence). The CDR3 DNA reads as TGTGCCACCAGCACCCAACGGCGAGCCTCTGGGGCCAACGTCCTGACTTTC. This codes for CATSTQRRASGANVLTF.

This clonotype was counted at least ten times. The chain's CDR3 is CSAREATKNTEAFF. The CDR3 DNA is TGCAGTGCTAGAGAGGCCACCAAGAACACTGAAGCTTTCTTT. The chain is built from TRBV20-1 and TRBJ1-1; D unresolved. The germline V and J ends were trimmed by 0 bases and 1 base, with 9 bases remaining between them. The CDR3 totals 14 residues. From germline, CDR1 is DFQATT and CDR2 SNEGSKA (reference sequence).

V usage is TRBV10-2 and J usage is TRBJ2-3, with TRBD2 matching over 10 bases. The CDR3 is 15 amino acids. J was trimmed by 5 bases and V by 2 bases; bases with no gene match: 4. CDR1 WSHSY and CDR2 SAAADI come from the germline V gene. DNA of the CDR3: TGCGCCAGCAGTGAGCCAGCGGGGGGGCGAGATACGCAGTATTTT. Translation gives CASSEPAGGRDTQYF.

The chain has TRBV27 and TRBJ1-5, with unresolved D. V was cut by 5 bases and J by 6 bases, with 14 bases left in between. The germline V gene has CDR1 MNHEY and CDR2 SMNVEV (reference sequence). This CDR3 region has 14 residues. The CDR3 protein is CASSPFDGGQPQHF. CDR3 sequence (DNA): TGTGCCAGCAGTCCCTTCGACGGTGGTCAGCCCCAGCATTTT.

There are a few counts of this clonotype. The chain combines TRBV9 with TRBJ1-2; no clear D. This CDR3 region has 12 residues. Germline-derived CDR1 and CDR2 are SGDLS and YYNGEE. With 2 bases removed from V and 7 bases from J, the gap between germline ends came to 9 bases. This CDR3 is CASSVLRTGYTF. The CDR3 DNA is TGTGCCAGCAGCGTCCTTAGAACTGGCTACACCTTC.

This clonotype has a handful of counts. The rearrangement joins TRBV4-1 to TRBJ2-7; tentatively, D is TRBD1 (5 bases). Germline lookup yields CDR1 MGHRA and CDR2 YSYEKL. The CDR3 runs 15 residues. Trimming cost V 3 bases and J 1 base, with 13 bases left between them. CDR3 nucleotides: TGCGCCAGCAGCCAGCAGGGTAGCCTGTCCTACGAGCAGTACTTC. It encodes CASSQQGSLSYEQYF.

The chain combines TRBV27 with TRBJ2-7; 7 bases align to TRBD1. CDR1 and CDR2 from the germline V gene are MNHEY and SMNVEV (reference sequence). V was pared by 6 bases and J by 0 bases, with 2 bases of the junction left unmatched. The CDR3 sequence is 13 residues long. In nucleotides, the CDR3 is TGTGCCAGCAGCACAGGGGACTCCTACGAGCAGTACTTC. This translates into CASSTGDSYEQYF.

This chain uses TRBV27 with TRBJ1-2; D unresolved. The CDR3 loop spans 15 amino acids. V was pared by 0 bases and J by 0 bases, with 8 bases between. Germline V lookup: CDR1 MNHEY, CDR2 SMNVEV (reference sequence). This CDR3 reads CASSLSAITNYGYTF. DNA for the CDR3: TGTGCCAGCAGTTTATCGGCGATCACTAACTATGGCTACACCTTC.

The chain employs TRBV7-9 and TRBJ2-4; 8 positions match TRBD1. The J call may be faulty, since TRBJ2-7 better matches the DNA end. Germline V gives CDR1 SEHNR, CDR2 FQNEAQ (reference sequence). The CDR3 is 14 residues long. CDR3 nucleotide sequence: TGTGCCAGCAGCTGGACAGGGAGACACTACGAGCAGTACTTC. Translated: CASSWTGRHYEQYF.

Worth noting for this clonotype: Compared with germline, one end of the junction differs, possibly owing to a read error. The rearrangement links TRBV27 to TRBJ1-2, with D possibly being TRBD1 (5 bases). CDR3 length: 14 amino acids. CDR1 is MNHEY, CDR2 SMNVEV, per germline (reference sequence). The CDR3 DNA reads as TGTGCCAGCAGTTCGGGGAGGGGCGGCTATGACTACACCTTC. This translates into CASSSGRGGYDYTF.

The V and J genes are TRBV28 and TRBJ2-5; 7 bases are shared with TRBD1. The DNA end is a closer match to TRBJ2-7, so the J assignment may be wrong. The CDR3 spans 18 residues. Germline loops: CDR1 MDHEN, CDR2 SYDVKM. In DNA, the CDR3 is TGTGCCAGCATCTCGGGGACAGCATTACTTGGTGGCAAGAACGAGCAGTACTTC. Protein product: CASISGTALLGGKNEQYF.